The entry below describes one TCR beta chain. V lost 5 bases, J lost 2 bases, and 8 bases stayed unmatched. The CDR3 is 15 amino acids. The germline V gene has CDR1 LNHDA and CDR2 SQIVND (reference sequence). The data derive from a study of blood T cell repertoires in COVID-19. Study-wide context: Material from acute and convalescent COVID-19 was sourced from the United States, Italy and Spain. T cells, B-cell-depleted T cells, or PBMCs supplied cDNA or gDNA.

Participant age was roughly 18 to 89 years, and participants resided in about two dozen US areas. Participants' own reports of clinical history determined their cohort assignment. The protocol was immunoSEQ multiplex PCR, while the TCRdb copy is restricted to in-frame clones and leaves out a portion. The sample includes around 300,000 clones, around 90% of them seen just once. The chain uses TRBV19 and TRBJ2-7; 8 nucleotides line up with TRBD2. Input material: PBMCs or T cells enriched from blood (not recorded which). The receptor comes from a woman aged 18-35 years with acute COVID-19. The CDR3 region is CASSRTSGATYEQYF. CDR3 DNA sequence: TGTGCCAGTAGTCGAACTAGCGGAGCTACCTACGAGCAGTACTTC.